The 8 T cell receptor beta chains below all came from one sample that was sequenced in a study of T cells in Graves' hyperthyroidism and ophthalmopathy. There were TCR beta CDR3 regions amplified from RNA transcripts. First-round RT-PCR with HTBI primers amplified the TCR CDR3 region. MiXCR was run by TCRdb on the multiplex PCR reads, yielding one entry per CDR3 protein. Of 350,000 to 400,000 distinct CDR3 sequences in the sample, 15% to 20% are singletons; the top ten hold 40%. The sample taken for sequencing was blood. All receptors come from a man aged 18 to 30 with Graves' ophthalmopathy.

This clonotype was counted ten times or more. The chain uses TRBV15 and TRBJ1-1, with D possibly being TRBD1 (5 bases). Trimming took off 4 bases at V and 2 bases at J, with 14 bases between the two ends. The CDR3 consists of 15 residues. Germline CDR1 is LNHNV and CDR2 is YYDKDF (reference sequence). CDR3 nucleotide sequence: TGTGCCACCAGCACCCGTGTAGGGGTAAACACTGAAGCTTTCTTT. Amino acid sequence: CATSTRVGVNTEAFF.

This clonotype was seen a handful of times. The V gene is TRBV2, the J gene TRBJ1-3; D remains unclear. Germline assignment: CDR1 SNHLY and CDR2 FYNNEI. The CDR3 is made up of 14 amino acids. Deletions cut 6 bases from V and 11 bases from J, with 20 bases between. The CDR3 here is CASREGLRRLPIYF. The DNA of the CDR3 is TGTGCCAGCAGAGAGGGCCTCCGGCGCCTCCCCATATATTTT.

This clonotype showed up many times. V and J are TRBV7-8 and TRBJ1-2; D is ambiguous. Trimming stripped 0 bases from V and 0 bases from J, with 2 bases between. In germline, CDR1 is SGHVS, CDR2 FQNEAQ. This CDR3 comprises 13 residues. The CDR3 nucleotides are TGTGCCAGCAGCTTAGCCACTAACTATGGCTACACCTTC. This encodes CASSLATNYGYTF.

The chain has TRBV7-9 and TRBJ1-6; a weak D match, TRBD1 (6 bases). The V gene's germline CDR1 is SEHNR and CDR2 FQNEAQ (reference sequence). This CDR3 has 16 amino acids. Trimming took off 7 bases at V and 2 bases at J, with 15 bases between the two ends. The CDR3 loop is CASIAGESPYNSPLHF. Here the CDR3 DNA reads TGTGCCAGCATCGCAGGGGAAAGCCCCTATAATTCACCCCTCCACTTT.

The chain recombines TRBV6-8 with TRBJ1-6; D remains ambiguous. The V and J ends lost 2 bases and 11 bases respectively, with 4 bases between them. The CDR3 contains 11 residues. Germline assignment: CDR1 MNHGY and CDR2 SAAAGT. The CDR3 protein is CASSYPTPLHF. CDR3 sequence (DNA): TGTGCCAGCAGTTACCCTACACCCCTCCACTTT.

The chain couples TRBV6-2 or TRBV6-3 to TRBJ1-5, with 9 bases that match TRBD1. The germline CDR1 and CDR2 sequences are MNHEY and SVGEGT. The CDR3 is 14 residues long. V shed 6 bases, J shed 4 bases, and the junction held 4 bases outside the gene matches. CDR3 coding DNA: TGTGCCAGCAGAGGGACAGGGAGAAATCAGCCCCAGCATTTT. It yields the protein CASRGTGRNQPQHF.

This clonotype was counted many times. The rearrangement joins TRBV7-8 to TRBJ2-2; 7 nucleotides align to TRBD1. V dropped 4 bases and J dropped 2; count of bases not matched to a gene: 4. CDR3 size: 15 residues. Germline V gene data show CDR1 as SGHVS and CDR2 as FQNEAQ. CDR3 bases: TGTGCCAGCAGCTCGTGGACAGGAAACACCGGGGAGCTGTTTTTT. Protein product: CASSSWTGNTGELFF.

This clonotype was seen repeatedly, ten times or more. The chain has TRBV7-3 and TRBJ2-2; no clear D gene. Trimming removed 3 bases at V and 2 bases at J, with 10 bases between. The CDR3 is made up of 15 amino acids. Germline-derived CDR1 and CDR2 are SGHTA and FQGTGA. CDR3 bases: TGTGCCAGCAGCTTCTCCCATGGCAACACCGGGGAGCTGTTTTTT. This codes for CASSFSHGNTGELFF.